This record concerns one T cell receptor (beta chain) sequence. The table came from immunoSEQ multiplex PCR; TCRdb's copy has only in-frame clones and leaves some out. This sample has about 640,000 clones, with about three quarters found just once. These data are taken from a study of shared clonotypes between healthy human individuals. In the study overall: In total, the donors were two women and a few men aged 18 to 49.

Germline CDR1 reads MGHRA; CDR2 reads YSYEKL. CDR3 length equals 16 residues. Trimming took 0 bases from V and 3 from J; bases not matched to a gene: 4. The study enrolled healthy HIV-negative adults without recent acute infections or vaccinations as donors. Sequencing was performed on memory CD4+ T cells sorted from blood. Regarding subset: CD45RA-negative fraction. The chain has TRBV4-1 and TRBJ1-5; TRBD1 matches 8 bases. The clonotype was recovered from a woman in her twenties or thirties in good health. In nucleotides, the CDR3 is TGCGCCAGCAGCCAAGATGGGACAGGATTCAATCAGCCCCAGCATTTT. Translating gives CASSQDGTGFNQPQHF.